This T cell receptor beta chain emerged from a study of cytomegalovirus exposure and HLA in healthy donors. About the research overall: A preliminary data release comprised approximately 85 million unique TCRs obtained from HLA-typed donors.

Study-level results: Among CMV-associated TCR beta chains, most appeared HLA-restricted in a later analysis. Presence/absence results assume similar sequencing depth per donor, which may not hold. The classifier reportedly diagnosed cytomegalovirus status with high specificity and sensitivity.

This CDR3 is built from 13 residues. The germline V gene has CDR1 KGHSH and CDR2 LQKENI. The V and J ends lost 3 bases and 1 base respectively, with 6 bases between them. PCR primers comprised 60 Vbeta and 13 Jbeta primers. Libraries were prepared by immunoSEQ multiplex PCR; TCRdb keeps only in-frame clonotypes and omits some of them. The sample holds 210,000 or so clones, approximately 90% seen once. Worth noting for this clone: The target antigen is unknown.

The sequencing input was PBMCs. The TCR was taken from a woman between 18 and 30 years old in good health and CMV-seronegative. This chain uses TRBV18 with TRBJ1-1; D may be TRBD1 (5 bases). For the CDR3, the DNA is TGTGCCAGCTCACCGGACACGAACACTGAAGCTTTCTTT. It encodes CASSPDTNTEAFF. Variable domain in full (rest from reference TRBV18 and TRBJ1-1): NAGVMQNPRHLVRRRGQEARLRCSPMKGHSHVYWYRQLPEEGLKFMVYLQKENIIDESGMPKERFSAEFPKEGPSILRIQQVVRGDSAAYFCASSPDTNTEAFFGQGTRLTVV.